This is a list of T cell receptor beta chains from one sample in a study of metastatic and nonmetastatic thyroid tumors. Using MiXCR, TCRdb re-called clones from the PCR reads. The sample includes 30,000 to 40,000 clones, 33% of them seen just once. Sequenced sample: tumor tissue. These receptors came from a female donor with papillary thyroid cancer or a benign thyroid nodule (not recorded which). Some clones in this sample may be carry-over from other donors' samples. CDR3s include the opening cysteine and the closing phenylalanine or tryptophan. A D gene is named only where the DNA matches it firmly. Where a row states a size, it is once, few, many or the class of an expanded clone; other rows omit it.

D gene: NA; J gene: TRBJ1-2; V gene: TRBV6-5; clone size: few; CDR3 protein: CASSYSMEAHYGYTF; CDR3 DNA: TGTGCCAGCAGTTACTCGATGGAGGCTCACTATGGCTACACCTTC
D gene: TRBD1; J gene: TRBJ1-6; V gene: TRBV27; clone size: NA; CDR3 protein: CASSFMGQQNSPLHF; CDR3 DNA: TGTGCCAGCAGTTTCATGGGACAGCAGAATTCACCCCTCCACTTT
D gene: NA; J gene: TRBJ2-2; V gene: TRBV27; clone size: few; CDR3 protein: CASSSRAPGELFF; CDR3 DNA: TGTGCCAGCAGTTCGCGCGCCCCGGGGGAGCTGTTTTTT
D gene: TRBD1; J gene: TRBJ1-3; V gene: TRBV20-1; clone size: NA; CDR3 protein: CSAQDRGSGNTIYF; CDR3 DNA: TGCAGTGCACAGGACAGGGGTTCTGGAAACACCATATATTTT
D gene: TRBD1; J gene: TRBJ1-1; V gene: TRBV9; clone size: few; CDR3 protein: CASSASTGENTEAFF; CDR3 DNA: TGTGCCAGCAGCGCATCCACAGGGGAGAACACTGAAGCTTTCTTT
D gene: NA; J gene: TRBJ2-7; V gene: TRBV4-1; clone size: few; CDR3 protein: CASSLNVGSAISYEQYF; CDR3 DNA: TGCGCCAGCAGCCTCAATGTCGGTAGCGCCATCTCCTACGAGCAGTACTTC
D gene: NA; J gene: TRBJ2-7; V gene: TRBV11-2; clone size: NA; CDR3 protein: CASSLERGYEQYF; CDR3 DNA: TGTGCCAGCAGCTTAGAACGGGGTTACGAGCAGTACTTC
D gene: NA; J gene: TRBJ2-1; V gene: TRBV27; clone size: few; CDR3 protein: CASRTSLESYNEQFF; CDR3 DNA: TGTGCCAGCAGGACGTCTCTGGAGAGTTACAATGAGCAGTTCTTC
D gene: NA; J gene: TRBJ2-3; V gene: TRBV7-2; clone size: NA; CDR3 protein: CASSIGPTDTQYF; CDR3 DNA: TGTGCCAGCAGCATTGGGCCGACAGATACGCAGTATTTT
D gene: TRBD1; J gene: TRBJ1-3; V gene: TRBV12-3/TRBV12-4; clone size: many; CDR3 protein: CASSSVQGNTIYF; CDR3 DNA: TGTGCCAGCAGTTCGGTACAGGGGAACACCATATATTTT
D gene: NA; J gene: TRBJ2-1; V gene: TRBV6-2/TRBV6-3; clone size: few; CDR3 protein: CASSYPYSSSSYNEQFF; CDR3 DNA: TGTGCCAGCAGTTACCCTTACAGCTCTAGCTCCTACAATGAGCAGTTCTTC
D gene: NA; J gene: TRBJ2-3; V gene: TRBV5-1; clone size: few; CDR3 protein: CASSLEQITDTQYF; CDR3 DNA: TGCGCCAGCAGCTTGGAACAGATCACAGATACGCAGTATTTT
D gene: NA; J gene: TRBJ2-7; V gene: TRBV10-3; clone size: few; CDR3 protein: CAISESGEQYF; CDR3 DNA: TGTGCCATCAGTGAGTCAGGCGAGCAGTACTTC
D gene: TRBD1; J gene: TRBJ1-5; V gene: TRBV6-1; clone size: NA; CDR3 protein: CASSDWDRDNQPQHF; CDR3 DNA: TGTGCCAGCAGTGATTGGGACAGGGACAATCAGCCCCAGCATTTT
D gene: TRBD1; J gene: TRBJ1-6; V gene: TRBV20-1; clone size: NA; CDR3 protein: CSARQDRADSPLHF; CDR3 DNA: TGCAGTGCTAGGCAAGACAGGGCGGATTCACCCCTCCACTTT
D gene: NA; J gene: TRBJ1-2; V gene: TRBV28; clone size: NA; CDR3 protein: CASSPLGPDYGYTF; CDR3 DNA: TGTGCCAGCAGTCCATTAGGCCCAGATTATGGCTACACCTTC
D gene: NA; J gene: TRBJ2-4; V gene: TRBV28; clone size: NA; CDR3 protein: CASSLMRGIQYF; CDR3 DNA: TGTGCCAGCAGTTTAATGCGAGGGATTCAGTACTTC
D gene: NA; J gene: TRBJ2-2; V gene: TRBV9; clone size: NA; CDR3 protein: CASTFSANTGELFF; CDR3 DNA: TGTGCCAGCACCTTTAGCGCGAACACCGGGGAGCTGTTTTTT
D gene: TRBD1; J gene: TRBJ1-1; V gene: TRBV11-2; clone size: few; CDR3 protein: CASSKGQAKRDTEAFF; CDR3 DNA: TGTGCCAGCAGCAAGGGACAGGCTAAACGGGACACTGAAGCTTTCTTT
D gene: NA; J gene: TRBJ2-2; V gene: TRBV6-5; clone size: NA; CDR3 protein: CASSYASGTSTGELFF; CDR3 DNA: TGTGCCAGCAGTTACGCTTCCGGGACAAGCACCGGGGAGCTGTTTTTT
D gene: TRBD2; J gene: TRBJ2-3; V gene: TRBV6-4; clone size: few; CDR3 protein: CASTSPGGDTDTQYF; CDR3 DNA: TGTGCCAGCACCTCCCCGGGGGGAGACACAGATACGCAGTATTTT
D gene: NA; J gene: TRBJ2-5; V gene: TRBV6-1; clone size: NA; CDR3 protein: CASSESDGETQYF; CDR3 DNA: TGTGCCAGCAGTGAATCGGACGGAGAGACCCAGTACTTC
D gene: NA; J gene: TRBJ1-2; V gene: TRBV5-1; clone size: NA; CDR3 protein: CASSLAMEGYTF; CDR3 DNA: TGCGCCAGCAGCTTGGCCATGGAGGGCTACACCTTC